This TCR beta chain was observed in a study of blood T cell repertoires in COVID-19. The CDR3 contains 15 residues. Trimming cost V 2 bases and J 6 bases; bases outside gene matches: 5. Germline CDR1 reads SGHDT; CDR2 reads YYEEEE. Authors' methods: Amplification of reference gene primers provided the estimated nucleated cell counts. Libraries were prepared by immunoSEQ multiplex PCR; TCRdb keeps only in-frame clonotypes and omits some of them. The V and J calls and clone size come from that table; D and trimming were worked out from the DNA. The sample has some 100,000 clones; roughly 83% are singletons.

J is TRBJ2-2 and V is TRBV5-6, with 9 bases that match TRBD2. The TCR comes from a human donor in a cohort sampled during active COVID-19. Input material: peripheral blood. CDR3 in amino acids: CASSFGGGAAGELFF. The CDR3 DNA sequence: TGTGCCAGCAGCTTCGGCGGGGGGGCCGCCGGGGAGCTGTTTTTT.